This entry is about one T cell receptor (beta chain). Its antigen is not known. The CDR3 does not end in the conserved phenylalanine or tryptophan, so this is likely a read error. Germline V lookup: CDR1 SGHRS, CDR2 YFSETQ. The CDR3 sequence is 16 residues long. With 4 bases clipped from V and 7 bases from J, the junction kept 13 bases outside the gene matches. The data belong to a study of blood T cells in healthy people across ages. Sample donors were healthy Caucasian individuals that came from Russia, aged roughly 6 to 95. A second PCR, run for about 6 to 11 cycles, used a sample-barcoded 5' primer plus a J-beta primer mix. Sequencing yielded, for each sample, at least 2.5 million paired-end reads carrying CDR3. One entry per CDR3 protein, called by TCRdb with MiXCR from the 5' RACE reads. In the table there are 1.8 million or so distinct CDR3 sequences, 30% to 40% of which are singletons. Study-level results: Considered underestimates were the diversity estimates obtained from one million T cells. A strong correlation was found between TCR beta diversity and the percentage of naive T cells.

Sequencing input: blood. The TCR sequence derives from a human donor in good health. The chain combines TRBV5-1 with TRBJ2-1; TRBD2 matches 8 bases. The CDR3 DNA is TGCGCCAGCAGCCTATTAGCGGGGCGACTCCTAAATGAGCAGTTCGTC. It specifies CASSLLAGRLLNEQFV.